A single sample gave rise to the 32 T cell receptor beta chains below, sequenced in a study of cytomegalovirus exposure and HLA in healthy donors. 60 Vbeta and 13 Jbeta primers were used in PCR. This table comes from immunoSEQ multiplex PCR, and its TCRdb copy is limited to in-frame clones, with some not included. Of about 120,000 clones in the sample, roughly three fifths were seen once. Sequenced input: PBMCs. The receptors shown here come from a man aged 35 to 55 in good health and CMV-seropositive.

The CDR3 DNA is TGTGCCACCAGCAGAGATTTTACAGGCCTGGGTAACTATGGCTACACCTTC. Its protein product is CATSRDFTGLGNYGYTF. The chain is built from TRBV15 and TRBJ1-2; tentative D call: TRBD1 (5 bases). The CDR3 has 17 residues. Germline values: CDR1 LNHNV, CDR2 YYDKDF (reference sequence). The V gene lost 0 bases and the J gene lost 1 base, with 15 bases spanning the gap.

This clone was detected a few times. This chain joins TRBV13 and TRBJ2-1, with TRBD2 as a possible D gene (6 bases). Germline-derived CDR1 and CDR2 are PRHDT and FYEKMQ (reference sequence). V was shortened by 6 bases and J by 0 bases, with 12 bases between the two germline ends. This CDR3 contains 15 residues. CDR3 region: CASRHSGASYNEQFF. DNA for the CDR3: TGTGCCAGCAGACATAGCGGAGCCTCCTACAATGAGCAGTTCTTC.

The rearrangement links TRBV11-2 to TRBJ2-1, with TRBD2 matching 8 bases. The V gene's germline CDR1 is SGHAT and CDR2 FQNNGV. V gave up 1 base and J gave up 1 base; unmatched junction bases: 6. The CDR3 runs to 17 residues. This chain's CDR3 is CASSLGGAGDSYNEQFF. The CDR3 nucleotides are TGTGCCAGCAGCTTAGGAGGAGCGGGAGATTCCTACAATGAGCAGTTCTTC.

Concerning this clone itself: An end of the junction differs from the germline gene, which may be a read error. V and J are TRBV6-5 and TRBJ2-7, with 10 bases identical to TRBD1. The CDR3 has 13 amino acids. Germline values: CDR1 MNHEY, CDR2 SVGAGI. Written as DNA, the CDR3 is TGTGCCAGCAGTACCGGACAGGGGGGAGGAGGGCTCTTC. Translated: CASSTGQGGGGLF.

This rearrangement joins TRBV19 to TRBJ2-1; 8 bases fit TRBD2. The V and J ends lost 3 bases and 0 bases, in that order; junction bases with no gene match: 4. The CDR3 covers 16 residues. The V gene's germline CDR1 is LNHDA and CDR2 SQIVND (reference sequence). This CDR3 reads CASSIGGRSSYNEQFF. DNA for the CDR3: TGTGCCAGTAGTATTGGCGGGAGGAGCTCCTACAATGAGCAGTTCTTC. Using reference TRBV19 and TRBJ2-1 for the parts outside the CDR3, the full variable domain is DGGITQSPKYLFRKEGQNVTLSCEQNLNHDAMYWYRQDPGQGLRLIYYSQIVNDFQKGDIAEGYSVSREKKESFPLTVTSAQKNPTAFYLCASSIGGRSSYNEQFFGPGTRLTVL.

The CDR3 DNA reads as TGTGCCAGCAGTGACGGGGAGACCCAGTACTTC. Translated: CASSDGETQYF. V is TRBV2 and J is TRBJ2-5; no firm D call. Per the germline V gene, CDR1 is SNHLY and CDR2 is FYNNEI. This CDR3 region has 11 residues. V shed 3 bases and J shed 5 bases, with 4 bases lying between them.

This clone appeared a few times. Written as DNA, the CDR3 is TGTGCCAGCAGCTTGGCGACAGGGTATGAAAAACTGTTTTTT. Encoded protein: CASSLATGYEKLFF. The chain links TRBV5-6 to TRBJ1-4; 7 bases are shared with TRBD1. Germline V gene data show CDR1 as SGHDT and CDR2 as YYEEEE. This CDR3 has 14 residues. The V segment lost 0 bases and the J segment 6 bases; nucleotides outside the gene matches: 2.

This chain joins TRBV6-1 and TRBJ1-5; TRBD1 matches at 10 bases. CDR1 MNHNS and CDR2 SASEGT come from the germline V gene. The ends lost 4 bases at V and 2 bases at J; junction bases unmatched: 14. The CDR3 contains 19 residues. CDR3 nucleotide sequence: TGTGCCAGCAGTGGTGCTCCGGGACAGGGGATGATTGGCAATCAGCCCCAGCATTTT. Amino acids: CASSGAPGQGMIGNQPQHF.

This sequence joins TRBV7-8 and TRBJ2-1; TRBD2 matches 8 bases. Germline trimming cut 1 base from V and 4 bases from J; bases unmatched to any gene: 9. The germline gives CDR1 SGHVS, CDR2 FQNEAQ. This CDR3 comprises 17 residues. CDR3: CASSLGASGSTYNEQFF. In DNA form, the CDR3 reads TGTGCCAGCAGCTTAGGAGCTAGCGGGTCAACATACAATGAGCAGTTCTTC.

The V call is TRBV19, the J call TRBJ2-2; possible D gene TRBD1, 6 bases. The V end lost 5 bases, the J end lost 1 base, and 11 bases lay between the germline ends. CDR1 and CDR2 (germline): LNHDA, SQIVND (reference sequence). The CDR3 totals 15 residues. CDR3 sequence (DNA): TGTGCCAGTAGTTGGGGACACGAGAACACCGGGGAGCTGTTTTTT. It is translated as CASSWGHENTGELFF.

The chain couples TRBV10-3 to TRBJ2-1; D ambiguous. Germline-derived CDR1 and CDR2 are ENHRY and SYGVKD. The CDR3 spans 15 residues. The ends were cut back, 7 bases at V and 0 bases at J, with 13 bases in the middle. DNA of the CDR3: TGTGCCATCAACCCTTCCCAGAACTCCTACAATGAGCAGTTCTTC. Translating gives CAINPSQNSYNEQFF.

The CDR3 DNA sequence: TGTGCCATCAGTGTAATGGGGAGCTCTGGAAACACCATATATTTT. Its translation is CAISVMGSSGNTIYF. This chain connects TRBV10-3 to TRBJ1-3, with D unclear. The V gene lost 4 bases and the J gene lost 0 bases, with 10 bases spanning the gap. Germline-derived CDR1 and CDR2 are ENHRY and SYGVKD. This CDR3 region has 15 residues.

This chain joins TRBV18 and TRBJ2-2; D may be TRBD1 (6 bases). Trimming removed 3 bases at V and 0 bases at J, with 11 bases between. This CDR3 spans 16 amino acids. Germline-derived CDR1 and CDR2 are KGHSH and LQKENI. DNA of the CDR3: TGTGCCAGCTCACCCATGGGACACCCGAACACCGGGGAGCTGTTTTTT. Amino acid sequence: CASSPMGHPNTGELFF.

Only a few counts were recorded for this clone. V is TRBV5-1 and J is TRBJ2-1; D is unclear. Looked up from germline, CDR1 is SGHRS and CDR2 is YFSETQ. Trimming pared 1 base from V and 10 bases from J, leaving 9 bases between. The CDR3 loop spans 12 amino acids. CDR3 protein: CASSLKTVEQFF. CDR3 DNA: TGCGCCAGCAGCTTGAAAACGGTAGAGCAGTTCTTC.

This clone has more than one count but fewer than ten. The J gene is TRBJ2-5, the V gene TRBV7-7, with TRBD1 as a possible D gene (5 bases). CDR3 length equals 15 residues. Trimming pared 0 bases from V and 3 bases from J, leaving 11 bases between. Per the germline V gene, CDR1 is SSHAT and CDR2 is FNYEAQ (reference sequence). CDR3 protein: CASSLALQGKETQYF. DNA for the CDR3: TGTGCCAGCAGCTTAGCGCTTCAGGGAAAAGAGACCCAGTACTTC.

This clone was counted only a few times. The chain recombines TRBV27 with TRBJ1-3; D remains ambiguous. This CDR3 contains 15 residues. Germline values: CDR1 MNHEY, CDR2 SMNVEV (reference sequence). The V end was cut by 1 base, the J end by 2 bases, with 9 bases between. The chain's CDR3 is CASSLCKSAGNTIYF. The DNA for the CDR3 is TGTGCCAGCAGTTTATGTAAGTCAGCTGGAAACACCATATATTTT.

This clone turned up a few times. The V and J genes are TRBV2 and TRBJ1-1; D remains ambiguous. Germline V gene lookup returns CDR1 SNHLY and CDR2 FYNNEI. The CDR3 has 13 residues. The germline V and J ends were trimmed by 3 bases and 3 bases, with 8 bases remaining between them. The CDR3 coding sequence is TGTGCCAGCAGTGAGGAGGAATACACTGAAGCTTTCTTT. It encodes CASSEEEYTEAFF. Full variable domain (missing parts from reference TRBV2 and TRBJ1-1): EPEVTQTPSHQVTQMGQEVILRCVPISNHLYFYWYRQILGQKVEFLVSFYNNEISEKSEIFDDQFSVERPDGSNFTLKIRSTKLEDSAMYFCASSEEEYTEAFFGQGTRLTVV.

The rearrangement links TRBV5-6 to TRBJ1-1; TRBD1 matches at 8 bases. The CDR3 is 17 amino acids. Germline assignment: CDR1 SGHDT and CDR2 YYEEEE. V was clipped by 6 bases and J by 3 bases; unmatched bases: 16. The CDR3 reads CASTPLRGRGVDTEAFF. CDR3 DNA sequence: TGTGCCAGCACCCCCCTCAGGGGGCGCGGAGTGGACACTGAAGCTTTCTTT.

The chain carries TRBV15 and TRBJ2-5, with TRBD1 identical over 12 bases. V trimming: 6 bases; J trimming: 5 bases; junction bases outside the gene matches: 4. The CDR3 runs 14 residues. Per germline, CDR1 LNHNV and CDR2 YYDKDF (reference sequence). The CDR3 nucleotides are TGTGCCACCAGAAGGGACAGGGGGCGGGAGACCCAGTACTTC. Amino acids: CATRRDRGRETQYF.

The chain uses TRBV5-1 and TRBJ2-2; D is possibly TRBD1 (6 bases). Per germline, CDR1 SGHRS and CDR2 YFSETQ. There are 15 residues in the CDR3. V gave up 4 bases and J gave up 6 bases, with 16 bases separating them. The CDR3 loop is CASSLGRTVAGELFF. CDR3 nucleotides: TGCGCCAGCAGCCTGGGACGGACAGTAGCCGGGGAGCTGTTTTTT.

The chain combines TRBV11-2 with TRBJ2-4; 8 nucleotides line up with TRBD1. Germline CDR1 is SGHAT and CDR2 is FQNNGV. CDR3 length: 17 amino acids. J lost 0 bases, V lost 7 bases, and 11 bases had no gene match. The CDR3 spells CASNSLDRGLAKNIQYF. The CDR3 DNA follows: TGTGCCAGCAACTCCCTCGACAGGGGCCTAGCCAAAAACATTCAGTACTTC.

This chain uses TRBV29-1 with TRBJ2-3; possible D gene TRBD2, 6 bases. This CDR3 comprises 15 residues. V was clipped by 6 bases and J by 1 base, with 17 bases between them. Germline V gene data show CDR1 as SQVTM and CDR2 as ANQGSEA. In DNA, the CDR3 is TGCAGCGTGCAGGGACTCCTCAGGGGCACAGATACGCAGTATTTT. It encodes CSVQGLLRGTDTQYF.

J is TRBJ1-6 and V is TRBV5-1; 8 nucleotides match TRBD1. The length of the CDR3 is 18 residues. J gave up 7 bases and V 3 bases, and 15 bases lay outside the gene matches. CDR1 is SGHRS and CDR2 is YFSETQ in the germline V gene. CDR3 nucleotide sequence: TGCGCCAGCAGCTCCCAGGGGACAGGTTTACTTGGGAATTCACCCCTCCACTTT. Its translation is CASSSQGTGLLGNSPLHF.

The chain couples TRBV27 to TRBJ1-4, with D unclear. There are 13 residues in the CDR3. V was pared by 4 bases and J by 8 bases, with 11 bases between. CDR1 and CDR2 (germline): MNHEY, SMNVEV (reference sequence). The CDR3 spells CASSSRLKEKLFF. The CDR3 nucleotides read TGTGCCAGCAGTTCCCGCCTAAAAGAAAAACTGTTTTTT.

This sequence joins TRBV10-3 and TRBJ2-7; 10 positions agree with TRBD1. This CDR3 contains 15 residues. The V segment lost 2 bases and the J segment 2 bases; nucleotides outside the gene matches: 3. Germline CDR1 ENHRY, CDR2 SYGVKD. CDR3: CAISEPTGGPYEQYF. CDR3 nucleotide sequence: TGTGCCATCAGTGAGCCGACAGGGGGCCCCTACGAGCAGTACTTC.

The chain couples TRBV19 to TRBJ1-4; TRBD1 aligns across 8 bases. This CDR3 region has 15 residues. Germline-derived CDR1 and CDR2 are LNHDA and SQIVND (reference sequence). Germline trimming cut 5 bases from V and 7 bases from J; bases unmatched to any gene: 9. This CDR3 reads CASSPRDRIFEKLFF. The CDR3 DNA follows: TGTGCCAGTAGTCCTAGGGACAGGATCTTTGAAAAACTGTTTTTT. Full variable domain (missing parts from reference TRBV19 and TRBJ1-4): DGGITQSPKYLFRKEGQNVTLSCEQNLNHDAMYWYRQDPGQGLRLIYYSQIVNDFQKGDIAEGYSVSREKKESFPLTVTSAQKNPTAFYLCASSPRDRIFEKLFFGSGTQLSVL.

CDR3 residues: CASSTSTDTGELFF. The CDR3 DNA reads as TGTGCCAGCAGCACCTCTACTGACACCGGGGAGCTGTTTTTT. V and J are TRBV7-2 and TRBJ2-2; D remains unclear. The CDR3 runs to 14 residues. The germline V gene encodes CDR1 SGHTA and CDR2 FQGNSA. Trimming shortened V by 5 bases and J by 3 bases, and 10 bases separated the two germline ends.

The J gene is TRBJ2-6, the V gene TRBV6-1; D perhaps matches TRBD1 (5 bases). Per the germline V gene, CDR1 is MNHNS and CDR2 is SASEGT. The CDR3 has 14 amino acids. Trimming left V 3 bases short and J 9 bases short, with 12 bases between. The CDR3 here is CASSDQGWVNVLTF. The CDR3 DNA is TGTGCCAGCAGTGATCAGGGTTGGGTCAACGTCCTGACTTTC.

This clone was picked up one time. The chain recombines TRBV7-6 with TRBJ1-1, with D maybe TRBD1 (5 bases). V was cut by 5 bases and J by 6 bases, with 16 bases left in between. The CDR3 is made up of 14 amino acids. Germline loops: CDR1 SGHVS, CDR2 FNYEAQ. CDR3 sequence (DNA): TGTGCCAGCAGCGGTGCTCGGGGGGGTGCTGAAGCTTTCTTT. Translation gives CASSGARGGAEAFF.

This clone was observed a handful of times. This same CDR3 is encoded by further DNA sequences in the sample. This chain joins TRBV11-2 and TRBJ1-3, with a weak D call TRBD1 (6 bases). V lost 5 bases and J 4 bases, leaving 12 bases between the germline ends. The CDR3 has 14 amino acids. CDR1 and CDR2 from the germline V gene are SGHAT and FQNNGV. The CDR3 sequence: CASSPGTPGNTIYF. The CDR3 DNA reads TGTGCCAGCAGCCCAGGGACACCCGGAAACACCATATATTTT.

The chain employs TRBV28 and TRBJ2-2; 7 bases match TRBD1. After removal of 6 bases from V and 1 base from J, the junction contained 5 bases not matched to a gene. This CDR3 comprises 15 residues. Per the germline V gene, CDR1 is MDHEN and CDR2 is SYDVKM. The CDR3 nucleotides read TGTGCCAGCAGGACAGGGCCTCAGAACACCGGGGAGCTGTTTTTT. It specifies CASRTGPQNTGELFF.

J is TRBJ2-7 and V is TRBV19; 11 bases fit TRBD1. This CDR3 is 13 amino acids long. In germline, CDR1 is LNHDA, CDR2 SQIVND (reference sequence). Trimming took 4 bases from V and 6 from J; bases not matched to a gene: 2. The CDR3 region is CASSRGTGGEQYF. In nucleotides, the CDR3 is TGTGCCAGTAGTAGGGGGACAGGGGGCGAGCAGTACTTC. The whole variable domain, remainder taken from reference TRBV19 and TRBJ2-7, is DGGITQSPKYLFRKEGQNVTLSCEQNLNHDAMYWYRQDPGQGLRLIYYSQIVNDFQKGDIAEGYSVSREKKESFPLTVTSAQKNPTAFYLCASSRGTGGEQYFGPGTRLTVT.